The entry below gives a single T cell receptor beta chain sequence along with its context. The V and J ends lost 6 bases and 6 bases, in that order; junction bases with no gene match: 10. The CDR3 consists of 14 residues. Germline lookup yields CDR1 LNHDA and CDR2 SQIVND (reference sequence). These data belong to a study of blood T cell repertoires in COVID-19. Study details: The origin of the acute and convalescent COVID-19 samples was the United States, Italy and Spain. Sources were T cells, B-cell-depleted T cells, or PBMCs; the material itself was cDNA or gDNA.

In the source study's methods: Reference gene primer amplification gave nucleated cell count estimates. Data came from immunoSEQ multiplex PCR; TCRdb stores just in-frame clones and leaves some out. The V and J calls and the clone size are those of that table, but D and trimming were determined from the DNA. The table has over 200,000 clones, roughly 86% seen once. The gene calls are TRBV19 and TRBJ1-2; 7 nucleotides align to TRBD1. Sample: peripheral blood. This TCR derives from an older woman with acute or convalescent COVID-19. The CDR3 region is CASSPPDRDDGYTF. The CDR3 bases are TGTGCCAGTAGCCCCCCCGACAGGGACGATGGCTACACCTTC.